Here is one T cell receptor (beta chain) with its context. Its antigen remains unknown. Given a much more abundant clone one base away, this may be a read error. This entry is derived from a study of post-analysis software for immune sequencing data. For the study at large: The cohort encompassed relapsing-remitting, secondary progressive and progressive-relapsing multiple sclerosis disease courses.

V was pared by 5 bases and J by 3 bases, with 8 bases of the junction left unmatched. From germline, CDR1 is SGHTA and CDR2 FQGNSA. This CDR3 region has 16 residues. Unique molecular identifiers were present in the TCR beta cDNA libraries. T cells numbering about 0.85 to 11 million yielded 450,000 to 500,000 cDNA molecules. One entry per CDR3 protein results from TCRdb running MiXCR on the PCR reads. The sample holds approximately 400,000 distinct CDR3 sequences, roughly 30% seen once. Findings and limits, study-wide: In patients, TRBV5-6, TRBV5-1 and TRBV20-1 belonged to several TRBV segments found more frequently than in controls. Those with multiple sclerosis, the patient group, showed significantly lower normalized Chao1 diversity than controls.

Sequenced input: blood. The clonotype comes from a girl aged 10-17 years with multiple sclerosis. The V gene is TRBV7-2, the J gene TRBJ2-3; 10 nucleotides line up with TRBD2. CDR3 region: CASSPGSGGDTDTQYF. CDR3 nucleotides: TGTGCCAGCAGCCCCGGAAGCGGGGGGGATACAGATACGCAGTATTTT.